The 21 T cell receptor beta chains below all came from one sample that was sequenced in a study of memory CD4+ T cells and cytomegalovirus serostatus. Single viable CD3+CD4+CD8-CD45RO+ cells were sorted as the memory CD4+ T cells. Sequenced by immunoSEQ multiplex PCR; TCRdb stores in-frame clones only, minus some. The sample carries about 48,000 clones, around 80% recorded once. Sample: memory CD4+ T cells from blood. Receptors were obtained from an adult in good health and CMV-seronegative.

The chain is built from TRBV5-1 and TRBJ2-1; TRBD2 is a possible D gene (7 bases). The CDR3 length is 14 residues. The ends were cut back, 3 bases at V and 6 bases at J, with 13 bases in the middle. From germline, CDR1 is SGHRS and CDR2 YFSETQ. The chain's CDR3 is CASSWGGRVNEQFF. The DNA of the CDR3 is TGCGCCAGCAGCTGGGGGGGGCGCGTCAATGAGCAGTTCTTC.

V is TRBV6-4 and J is TRBJ1-1; D perhaps matches TRBD1 (5 bases). Trimming removed 6 bases from V and 4 bases from J, with 15 bases in between. The CDR3 loop spans 14 amino acids. Germline CDR1 and CDR2: MRHNA and SNTAGT. The CDR3 nucleotides are TGTGCCAGCAGGGGGGACGGGAGGACCACTGAAGCTTTCTTT. Its protein is CASRGDGRTTEAFF.

V is TRBV6-6 and J is TRBJ2-5; TRBD1 agrees at 7 bases. The germline gives CDR1 MNHNY, CDR2 SVGAGI (reference sequence). J lost 5 bases, V lost 5 bases, and 11 bases had no gene match. The CDR3 length is 15 residues. The CDR3 is CASSARQGLLETQYF. The CDR3 coding sequence is TGTGCCAGCAGTGCCCGACAGGGTCTGTTGGAGACCCAGTACTTC.

This rearrangement joins TRBV29-1 to TRBJ2-1; D is possibly TRBD2 (6 bases). The CDR3 spans 14 residues. Germline CDR1 reads SQVTM; CDR2 reads ANQGSEA. V dropped 7 bases and J dropped 0 bases, with 13 bases sitting between them. CDR3 sequence: CSAGARSSYNEQFF. Written as DNA, the CDR3 is TGCAGCGCGGGAGCAAGGAGCTCCTACAATGAGCAGTTCTTC.

This clone was seen a few times. V usage is TRBV5-6 and J usage is TRBJ1-5; 7 bases are a match to TRBD1. The CDR3 extends over 14 amino acids. The germline V gene encodes CDR1 SGHDT and CDR2 YYEEEE. The V and J ends lost 3 bases and 8 bases, in that order; junction bases with no gene match: 8. CDR3 region: CASSSRGRLEPQHF. The DNA for the CDR3 is TGTGCCAGCAGCTCTAGGGGGCGTCTTGAGCCCCAGCATTTT.

The chain carries TRBV7-2 and TRBJ2-1; 7 bases match TRBD2. The germline CDR1 and CDR2 sequences are SGHTA and FQGNSA. The CDR3 has 17 amino acids. The V and J ends lost 4 bases and 4 bases, in that order; junction bases with no gene match: 13. CDR3 amino acids: CASSSPPGSGAYNEQFF. The DNA for the CDR3 is TGTGCCAGCAGCTCACCACCTGGGAGCGGGGCATACAATGAGCAGTTCTTC.

V is TRBV5-1 and J is TRBJ2-1; TRBD1 agrees at 8 bases. CDR3 length: 15 residues. Losses at the gene ends were 4 bases for V and 3 bases for J; bases not matched to a gene: 6. CDR1 and CDR2 (germline): SGHRS, YFSETQ. The DNA of the CDR3 is TGCGCCAGCAGCCCTGGACAGGGCGTCTACAATGAGCAGTTCTTC. This gives the protein CASSPGQGVYNEQFF.

The genes are TRBV7-9 and TRBJ2-1; D perhaps matches TRBD2 (5 bases). The germline V gene has CDR1 SEHNR and CDR2 FQNEAQ (reference sequence). Trimming pared 5 bases from V and 15 bases from J, leaving 17 bases between. This CDR3 is 12 amino acids long. This CDR3 is CASSPSGLSGFF. CDR3 in DNA: TGTGCCAGCAGCCCCTCCGGACTTTCGGGGTTCTTC.

The V and J genes are TRBV18 and TRBJ2-3; TRBD2 matches at 8 bases. Germline CDR1 reads KGHSH; CDR2 reads LQKENI. V gave up 3 bases and J gave up 4 bases; unmatched junction bases: 9. This CDR3 is 16 amino acids long. CDR3 sequence reads: CASSPYISGRSDTQYF. The CDR3 bases are TGTGCCAGCTCACCTTACATCAGCGGGAGATCAGATACGCAGTATTTT.

This clone was seen a handful of times. At the DNA level, this CDR3 is encoded by other sequences in the same sample as well. The chain links TRBV11-2 to TRBJ2-5; D remains ambiguous. Germline CDR1 SGHAT, CDR2 FQNNGV. The germline V and J ends were trimmed by 1 base and 3 bases, with 6 bases remaining between them. The CDR3 has 13 amino acids. The CDR3 region has the DNA TGTGCCAGCAGCTTAGGGGAAAAAGAGACCCAGTACTTC. Translation gives CASSLGEKETQYF. Combining the CDR3 with reference TRBV11-2 and TRBJ2-5 gives the whole variable domain EAGVAQSPRYKIIEKRQSVAFWCNPISGHATLYWYQQILGQGPKLLIQFQNNGVVDDSQLPKDRFSAERLKGVDSTLKIQPAKLEDSAVYLCASSLGEKETQYFGPGTRLLVL.

The V call is TRBV5-6, the J call TRBJ1-2; TRBD1 agrees at 7 bases. The V gene's germline CDR1 is SGHDT and CDR2 YYEEEE. CDR3 length equals 14 residues. With V trimmed by 5 bases and J by 7 bases, 11 bases remained unmatched. CDR3 region: CASSTTGNDGGYTF. In DNA, the CDR3 is TGTGCCAGCAGTACGACAGGGAACGACGGTGGCTACACCTTC.

The rearrangement joins TRBV5-1 to TRBJ1-6, with unresolved D. V lost 2 bases and J lost 0, with 12 bases in between. The CDR3 is 17 residues long. Germline-derived CDR1 and CDR2 are SGHRS and YFSETQ. The CDR3 region is CASSLTSRSSYNSPLHF. The CDR3 DNA is TGCGCCAGCAGCTTAACTTCCAGGAGCTCCTATAATTCACCCCTCCACTTT.

This chain links TRBV6-5 with TRBJ1-5; the D is unclear. Trimming pared 2 bases from V and 0 bases from J, leaving 5 bases between. The CDR3 runs to 14 residues. Germline loops: CDR1 MNHEY, CDR2 SVGAGI. DNA for the CDR3: TGTGCCAGCAGTTACCGAAGTAGCAATCAGCCCCAGCATTTT. It translates to CASSYRSSNQPQHF.

The chain couples TRBV6-5 to TRBJ1-2; 9 bases map to TRBD1. The V gene's germline CDR1 is MNHEY and CDR2 SVGAGI. The junction had 4 bases not matched to a gene; V was cut back by 4 bases and J by 4 bases. This CDR3 comprises 14 residues. CDR3 coding DNA: TGTGCCAGCAGTTCGACAGGGGGGAGCTATGGCTACACCTTC. This codes for CASSSTGGSYGYTF.

The chain links TRBV5-1 to TRBJ1-1, with 7 positions matching TRBD1. CDR3 size: 15 residues. With V trimmed by 4 bases and J by 5 bases, 11 bases remained unmatched. Germline V gives CDR1 SGHRS, CDR2 YFSETQ. CDR3 residues: CASSPRTGGETEAFF. CDR3 in DNA: TGCGCCAGCAGCCCGAGGACAGGCGGGGAGACTGAAGCTTTCTTT.

J is TRBJ2-3 and V is TRBV6-5; D possibly uses TRBD1 or TRBD2 (5 bases each). V was pared by 6 bases and J by 5 bases, with 12 bases between. The CDR3 spans 13 residues. The germline V gene encodes CDR1 MNHEY and CDR2 SVGAGI. CDR3 coding DNA: TGTGCCAGCAGCTACGGGACGGGAGATACGCAGTATTTT. Translated, it gives CASSYGTGDTQYF.

Only a few counts were recorded for this clone. The chain combines TRBV9 with TRBJ1-2; D gene ambiguous. This CDR3 has 15 residues. With 4 bases removed from V and 4 bases from J, the gap between germline ends came to 17 bases. The germline gives CDR1 SGDLS, CDR2 YYNGEE. CDR3 bases: TGTGCCAGCAGCCCCGCAGGAGGGATCCTCTATGGCTACACCTTC. It encodes CASSPAGGILYGYTF.

J is TRBJ1-3 and V is TRBV7-9; no definite D call. CDR3 length: 17 residues. V was pared by 3 bases and J by 0 bases, with 15 bases between. Looked up from germline, CDR1 is SEHNR and CDR2 is FQNEAQ (reference sequence). The CDR3 loop reads CASSFGQVPSSGNTIYF. In DNA form, the CDR3 reads TGTGCCAGCAGCTTTGGGCAGGTCCCGAGCTCTGGAAACACCATATATTTT. Complete variable domain (other parts from reference TRBV7-9 and TRBJ1-3): DTGVSQNPRHKITKRGQNVTFRCDPISEHNRLYWYRQTLGQGPEFLTYFQNEAQLEKSRLLSDRFSAERPKGSFSTLEIQRTEQGDSAMYLCASSFGQVPSSGNTIYFGEGSWLTVV.

This rearrangement joins TRBV2 to TRBJ2-1, with TRBD2 matching over 10 bases. In germline, CDR1 is SNHLY, CDR2 FYNNEI. The CDR3 contains 14 residues. The V segment lost 10 bases and the J segment 5 bases; nucleotides outside the gene matches: 8. As DNA, the CDR3 is TGTGCCACTGGTCCAGCGGGGGGGAACAATGAGCAGTTCTTC. Residues: CATGPAGGNNEQFF.

The chain combines TRBV5-1 with TRBJ1-2; D may be TRBD1 (5 bases). V was clipped by 0 bases and J by 8 bases, with 11 bases between them. The CDR3 runs to 13 residues. CDR1 and CDR2 (germline): SGHRS, YFSETQ. In nucleotides, the CDR3 is TGCGCCAGCAGCTTGGTGGGGGATATCGGCTACACCTTC. This gives the protein CASSLVGDIGYTF.

The chain is built from TRBV6-5 and TRBJ2-7; maybe TRBD2 (5 bases). This CDR3 comprises 14 residues. The V end lost 0 bases, the J end lost 0 bases, and 6 bases lay between the germline ends. Germline assignment: CDR1 MNHEY and CDR2 SVGAGI. The CDR3 sequence: CASSYSRGSYEQYF. CDR3 DNA sequence: TGTGCCAGCAGTTACTCACGGGGCTCCTACGAGCAGTACTTC.